Each of the 15 T cell receptor beta chains below was sequenced from the same sample in a study of blood T cell repertoires in COVID-19 (dated by TCRdb to between 2020 and 2021). Libraries were made using the immunoSEQ multiplex PCR assay. Entries here come from immuneACCESS through TCRdb and include only in-frame sequences with V and J called. Some clones fail to appear in such tables; in the studies checked, an unresolved V gene covers under half of the shortfall, and the cause of the remainder is unknown. The sample table holds roughly 99,000 clones, of which approximately 88% were seen once. The ten most abundant clones make up approximately 4% of the sample. Sequenced sample: peripheral blood. These receptors were collected from a human donor in a cohort sampled during active COVID-19.

V gene TRBV7-2 combines with J gene TRBJ1-2; 8 bases fit TRBD1. V lost 0 bases, J lost 8 bases, and 2 bases stayed unmatched. The CDR3 loop spans 13 amino acids. Looked up from germline, CDR1 is SGHTA and CDR2 is FQGNSA. The CDR3 DNA sequence: TGTGCCAGCAGCTTAGCACAGGGGGTCGGCTACACCTTC. This gives the protein CASSLAQGVGYTF.

This rearrangement joins TRBV10-3 to TRBJ2-7, with D possibly matching TRBD2 (6 bases). Trimming pared 5 bases from V and 3 bases from J, leaving 14 bases between. Germline V lookup: CDR1 ENHRY, CDR2 SYGVKD. There are 14 residues in the CDR3. CDR3 protein: CAISSSASGYEQYV. CDR3 bases: TGTGCCATCAGTTCTAGCGCCTCCGGCTACGAGCAGTACGTC.

The chain links TRBV11-1 to TRBJ2-1, with 7 positions matching TRBD1. Per germline, CDR1 SGHAT and CDR2 FQDESV (reference sequence). The CDR3 runs 16 residues. V was clipped by 0 bases and J by 7 bases; unmatched bases: 9. The CDR3 loop reads CASSLAGDSPKNEQFF. In DNA, the CDR3 is TGTGCCAGCAGCTTAGCGGGGGACAGCCCCAAGAATGAGCAGTTCTTC. Full variable domain (outside the CDR3, taken from reference TRBV11-1 and TRBJ2-1): EAEVAQSPRYKITEKSQAVAFWCDPISGHATLYWYRQILGQGPELLVQFQDESVVDDSQLPKDRFSAERLKGVDSTLKIQPAELGDSAMYLCASSLAGDSPKNEQFFGPGTRLTVL.

Here the CDR3 reads CASSPMEGIYNEQFF. CDR3 nucleotide sequence: TGTGCCAGTAGTCCCATGGAGGGTATCTACAATGAGCAGTTCTTC. V and J are TRBV19 and TRBJ2-1, with D possibly matching TRBD2 (6 bases). The germline V gene has CDR1 LNHDA and CDR2 SQIVND (reference sequence). CDR3 length: 15 amino acids. Trimming removed 5 bases at V and 3 bases at J, with 14 bases between.

This clone came up once. V gene TRBV4-3 combines with J gene TRBJ1-2; D remains ambiguous. V was shortened by 0 bases and J by 8 bases, with 13 bases between the two germline ends. The V gene's germline CDR1 is LGHNA and CDR2 YSLEER. CDR3 size: 14 residues. Written as DNA, the CDR3 is TGCGCCAGCAGCCAAGACTTGCAGGTCATGGGCTACACCTTC. It yields the protein CASSQDLQVMGYTF.

To note about this clone: The final CDR3 position lacks the conserved phenylalanine or tryptophan, pointing to a likely read error. The limits of the CDR3 on the DNA are not certain, so only TCRdb's listed CDR3 is given. This chain joins TRBV19 and TRBJ2-7; no check of the table's D call, TRBD1, against the DNA was made. With termini counted, the CDR3 has 10 amino acids. In germline, CDR1 is LNHDA, CDR2 SQIVND (reference sequence). The CDR3 sequence is CARGSTGGFL.

CDR3 coding DNA: TGTGCCAGCAGCCACCGGGGGACAGGACGCACAGATACGCAGTATTTT. Translating gives CASSHRGTGRTDTQYF. The genes are TRBV3-1 (or the pseudogene TRBV3-2) and TRBJ2-3, with 8 nucleotides matching TRBD1. V shed 3 bases, J shed 1 base, and the junction held 6 bases outside the gene matches. The CDR3 loop spans 16 amino acids. Germline V gives CDR1 LGHDT, CDR2 YNNKEL (reference sequence).

V gene TRBV2 combines with J gene TRBJ1-5; 10 bases agree with TRBD1. The CDR3 has 14 amino acids. The junction had 4 bases not matched to a gene; V was cut back by 6 bases and J by 5 bases. Germline V gene data show CDR1 as SNHLY and CDR2 as FYNNEI. The CDR3 DNA reads as TGTGCCAGCAGGCCCGGGACAGGGGATCAGCCCCAGCATTTT. It translates to CASRPGTGDQPQHF.

This clone was counted once. This chain uses TRBV3-1 (or the pseudogene TRBV3-2) with TRBJ1-1, with TRBD1 matching over 7 bases. The CDR3 length is 12 residues. Germline V gene sequence: CDR1 LGHDT, CDR2 YNNKEL (reference sequence). The trim removed 4 bases at V and 7 bases at J, leaving 3 bases unmatched. The DNA for the CDR3 is TGTGCCAGCAGCCCGGGGACAGATGAAGCTTTCTTT. Translation gives CASSPGTDEAFF.

The chain uses TRBV3-1 (or the pseudogene TRBV3-2) and TRBJ1-1; no clear D. CDR3 length: 14 residues. Germline lookup yields CDR1 LGHDT and CDR2 YNNKEL (reference sequence). The V gene lost 7 bases and the J gene lost 1 base, with 13 bases spanning the gap. The DNA for the CDR3 is TGTGCCAGCAACCTCCGGGAGGAGAACACTGAAGCTTTCTTT. Its translation: CASNLREENTEAFF.

The chain uses TRBV6-5 and TRBJ1-6; D may be TRBD1 (5 bases). V gave up 6 bases and J gave up 1 base, with 10 bases separating them. Germline V gene data show CDR1 as MNHEY and CDR2 as SVGAGI. This CDR3 is 15 amino acids long. The CDR3 sequence: CASRDGGSYNSPLHF. CDR3 nucleotides: TGTGCCAGCAGAGATGGGGGGTCCTATAATTCACCCCTCCACTTT.

The chain recombines TRBV5-1 with TRBJ2-1; D not certain. The V gene's germline CDR1 is SGHRS and CDR2 YFSETQ. The CDR3 loop spans 15 amino acids. Trimming stripped 0 bases from V and 3 bases from J, with 10 bases between. The CDR3 coding sequence is TGCGCCAGCAGCTTGGTCGGCGGCAACTACAATGAGCAGTTCTTC. Translated: CASSLVGGNYNEQFF.

The rearrangement uses TRBV2 and TRBJ1-1; 11 nucleotides align to TRBD1. V was clipped by 6 bases and J by 4 bases; unmatched bases: 4. Per the germline V gene, CDR1 is SNHLY and CDR2 is FYNNEI. CDR3 length equals 14 residues. The CDR3 DNA is TGTGCCAGCAGGGGGACAGGGGGAATCACTGAAGCTTTCTTT. Amino acids: CASRGTGGITEAFF.

The chain recombines TRBV18 with TRBJ1-3; D ambiguous. The germline gives CDR1 KGHSH, CDR2 LQKENI. The CDR3 is 15 amino acids. V lost 0 bases to trimming and J lost 3 bases, with 9 bases between them. The CDR3 sequence is CASSPPRRGGNTIYF. CDR3 DNA: TGTGCCAGCTCACCACCAAGACGGGGTGGAAACACCATATATTTT.

The chain is built from TRBV7-9 and TRBJ2-3; 9 bases match TRBD1. The CDR3 loop spans 16 amino acids. V dropped 5 bases and J dropped 3; count of bases not matched to a gene: 9. Germline V gene data show CDR1 as SEHNR and CDR2 as FQNEAQ (reference sequence). The CDR3 region has the DNA TGTGCCAGCAGCCCGCCCGGGACAGGGTTGACAGATACGCAGTATTTT. Amino acid sequence: CASSPPGTGLTDTQYF.